This entry concerns a single TCR beta chain. This sample was taken from a study of blood T cell repertoires in COVID-19. TCRdb's copy holds only in-frame clones and misses some; the assay was immunoSEQ multiplex PCR. The sample carries about 480,000 clones, over 75% recorded once. Trimming took 3 bases from V and 7 from J, leaving 12 bases between them. The length of the CDR3 is 13 residues. The germline gives CDR1 MNHEY, CDR2 SMNVEV (reference sequence). V is TRBV27 and J is TRBJ2-5; D may be TRBD1 (5 bases). The sequence was obtained from a woman in her thirties or forties who had recovered from COVID-19. Material: PBMCs or T cells enriched from blood (not recorded which). The CDR3 spells CASSLAQQGTQYF. The CDR3 DNA reads as TGTGCCAGCAGTTTGGCCCAGCAGGGGACCCAGTACTTC.